This T cell receptor beta chain derives from a study of shared clonotypes between healthy human individuals. Study background: CD4 naive cells filled three plates per donor, CD4 memory three, CD8 naive two and CD8 memory one.

Partitioning of CD4+ cells yielded a CD45RA+ naive subset and a CD45RA-negative memory subset. The repertoire was sequenced with immunoSEQ multiplex PCR; TCRdb's copy has only in-frame clones and lacks some. Of a few million clones listed, under 97% were seen once; the top ten hold 0.1% to 0.15%. The TCR comes from a man aged 18 to 29 in good health. Specimen: naive CD4+ T cells sorted from blood. Subset: CD45RA+ positively selected.

CDR3 DNA: TGTGCCAGTAGTATCAGCTTGGACACTGAAGCTTTCTTT. This codes for CASSISLDTEAFF. The chain carries TRBV19 and TRBJ1-1; D not resolved. This CDR3 is built from 13 residues. CDR1 is LNHDA and CDR2 is SQIVND in the germline V gene (reference sequence). Trimming left V 3 bases short and J 3 bases short, with 8 bases between.